These T cell receptor beta chains were read from a single sample in a study of cytomegalovirus exposure and HLA in healthy donors. Here immunoSEQ multiplex PCR was the method, and the copy in TCRdb shows in-frame clones only, minus some. The repertoire consists of more than 60,000 clones, with 96% occurring once and the leading ten covering about 4.5%. Source material: PBMCs. Receptors originate from a young woman in good health and CMV-seropositive. CDR3s include the opening cysteine and the closing phenylalanine or tryptophan. Each record gives: D gene, J gene, clone size, V gene, CDR3 protein, CDR3 DNA. A D gene is named only where the DNA matches it firmly. Only some rows state a clone size, as once, few, many or a class for expanded clones.

TRBD1,TRBJ2-7,.,TRBV19,CASSIKKTGLVHEQYF,TGTGCCAGTAGTATAAAGAAGACAGGGCTGGTCCACGAGCAGTACTTC
TRBD2,TRBJ2-3,.,TRBV7-9,CASSPLSGRSTDTQYF,TGTGCCAGCAGCCCTCTTAGCGGGAGATCGACAGATACGCAGTATTTT
TRBD2,TRBJ2-3,.,TRBV4-2,CASSQGLAGGPSTDTQYF,TGTGCCAGCAGCCAGGGACTAGCGGGTGGACCTAGCACAGATACGCAGTATTTT
TRBD2,TRBJ2-5,.,TRBV7-8,CASSLGTSGETQYF,TGTGCCAGCAGCTTAGGGACTAGCGGCGAGACCCAGTACTTC
.,TRBJ2-4,.,TRBV5-6,CASSLGGSLKNIQYF,TGTGCCAGCAGCTTGGGGGGCAGCCTCAAAAACATTCAGTACTTC
TRBD2,TRBJ2-3,.,TRBV23-1,CASSQGYSGIRADTQYF,TGCGCCAGCAGTCAAGGATATAGCGGGATACGGGCAGATACGCAGTATTTT
TRBD2,TRBJ2-1,.,TRBV7-2,CASSFGPAGEVEQFF,TGTGCCAGCAGCTTCGGTCCTGCGGGAGAGGTTGAGCAGTTCTTC
.,TRBJ2-2,.,TRBV19,CASTQGGSSTGELFF,TGTGCCAGTACACAGGGAGGGTCATCGACCGGGGAGCTGTTTTTT
.,TRBJ2-3,once,TRBV19,CASKLGGSTDTQYF,TGTGCCAGTAAACTAGGAGGGAGCACAGATACGCAGTATTTT
TRBD2,TRBJ2-3,.,TRBV19,CASSNKVGRGSSTDTQYF,TGTGCCAGTAGTAACAAGGTAGGACGCGGGAGCAGCACAGATACGCAGTATTTT
TRBD2,TRBJ2-7,.,TRBV7-9,CASSSGLAGRFHF,TGTGCCAGCAGCTCGGGACTAGCGGGAAGGTTTCACTTC
TRBD2,TRBJ2-1,.,TRBV5-1,CASSLAGTSGFSSYNEQFF,TGCGCCAGCAGCTTGGCCGGGACTAGCGGGTTTAGCTCCTACAATGAGCAGTTCTTC
.,TRBJ2-1,.,TRBV4-3,CASSQAPPGDNEQFF,TGCGCCAGCAGCCAAGCCCCCCCGGGGGACAATGAGCAGTTCTTC
.,TRBJ2-2,.,TRBV6-5,CASSPSRGTGELFF,TGTGCCAGCAGTCCAAGCCGGGGCACCGGGGAGCTGTTTTTT
TRBD1,TRBJ1-1,.,TRBV19,CASTPGTAANTEAFF,TGTGCCAGTACCCCGGGGACAGCGGCGAACACTGAAGCTTTCTTT
TRBD1,TRBJ1-2,.,TRBV27,CASSGTGVRNYGYTF,TGTGCCAGCAGTGGGACAGGAGTTCGTAACTATGGCTACACCTTC
TRBD2,TRBJ2-7,.,TRBV7-8,CASSYRLAPYEQYF,TGTGCCAGCAGCTACCGACTAGCACCCTACGAGCAGTACTTC
.,TRBJ1-4,.,TRBV27,CASSLVGHPEKLFF,TGTGCCAGCAGTTTAGTCGGTCATCCTGAAAAACTGTTTTTT